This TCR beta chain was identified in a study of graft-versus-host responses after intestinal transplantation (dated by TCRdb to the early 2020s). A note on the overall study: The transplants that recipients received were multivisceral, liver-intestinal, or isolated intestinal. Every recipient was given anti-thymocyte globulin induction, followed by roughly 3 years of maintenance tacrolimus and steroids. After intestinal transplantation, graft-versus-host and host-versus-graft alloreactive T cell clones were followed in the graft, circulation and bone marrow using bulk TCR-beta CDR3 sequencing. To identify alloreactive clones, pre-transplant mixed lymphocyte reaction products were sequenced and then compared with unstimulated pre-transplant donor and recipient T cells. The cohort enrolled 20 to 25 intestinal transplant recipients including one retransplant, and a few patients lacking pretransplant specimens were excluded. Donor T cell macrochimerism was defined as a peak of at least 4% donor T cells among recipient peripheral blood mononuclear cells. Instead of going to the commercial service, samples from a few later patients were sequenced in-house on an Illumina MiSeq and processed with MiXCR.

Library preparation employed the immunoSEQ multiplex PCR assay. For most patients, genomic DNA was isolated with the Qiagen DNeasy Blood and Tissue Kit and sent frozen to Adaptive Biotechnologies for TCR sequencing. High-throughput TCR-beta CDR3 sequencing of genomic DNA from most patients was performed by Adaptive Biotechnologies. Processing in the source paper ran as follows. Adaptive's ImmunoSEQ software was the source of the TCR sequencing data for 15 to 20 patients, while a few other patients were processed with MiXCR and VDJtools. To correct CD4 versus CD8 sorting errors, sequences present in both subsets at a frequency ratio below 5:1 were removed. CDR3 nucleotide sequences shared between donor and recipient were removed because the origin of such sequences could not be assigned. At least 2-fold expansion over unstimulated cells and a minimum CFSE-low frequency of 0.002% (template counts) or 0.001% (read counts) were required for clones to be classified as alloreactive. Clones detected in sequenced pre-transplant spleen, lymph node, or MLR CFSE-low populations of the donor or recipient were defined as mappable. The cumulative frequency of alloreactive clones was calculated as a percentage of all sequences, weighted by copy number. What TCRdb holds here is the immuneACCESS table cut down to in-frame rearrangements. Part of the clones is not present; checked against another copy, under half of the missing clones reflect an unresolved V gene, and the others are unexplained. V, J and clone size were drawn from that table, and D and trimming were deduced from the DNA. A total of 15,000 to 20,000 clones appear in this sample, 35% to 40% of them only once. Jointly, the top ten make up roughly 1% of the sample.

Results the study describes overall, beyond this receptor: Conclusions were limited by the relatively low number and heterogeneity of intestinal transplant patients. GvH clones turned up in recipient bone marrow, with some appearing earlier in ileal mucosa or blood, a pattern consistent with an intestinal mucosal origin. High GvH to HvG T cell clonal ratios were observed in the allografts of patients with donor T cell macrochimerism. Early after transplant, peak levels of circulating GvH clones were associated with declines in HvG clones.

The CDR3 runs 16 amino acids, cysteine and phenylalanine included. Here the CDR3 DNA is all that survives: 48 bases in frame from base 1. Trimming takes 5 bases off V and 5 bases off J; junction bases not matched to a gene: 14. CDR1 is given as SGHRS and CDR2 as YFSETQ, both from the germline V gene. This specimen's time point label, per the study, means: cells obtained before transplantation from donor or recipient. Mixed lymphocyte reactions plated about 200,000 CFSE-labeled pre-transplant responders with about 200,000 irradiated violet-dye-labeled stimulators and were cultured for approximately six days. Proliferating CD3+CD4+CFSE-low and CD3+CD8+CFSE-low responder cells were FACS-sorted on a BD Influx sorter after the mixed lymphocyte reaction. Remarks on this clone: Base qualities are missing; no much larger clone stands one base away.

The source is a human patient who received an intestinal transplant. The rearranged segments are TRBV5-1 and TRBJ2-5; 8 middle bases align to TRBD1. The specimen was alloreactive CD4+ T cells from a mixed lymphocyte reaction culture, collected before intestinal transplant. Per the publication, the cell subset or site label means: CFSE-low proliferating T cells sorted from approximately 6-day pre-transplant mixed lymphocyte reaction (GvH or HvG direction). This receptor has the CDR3 CASSFTGGYRAETQYF. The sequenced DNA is TGCGCCAGCAGTTTCACAGGGGGGTATAGGGCGGAGACCCAGTACTTC.